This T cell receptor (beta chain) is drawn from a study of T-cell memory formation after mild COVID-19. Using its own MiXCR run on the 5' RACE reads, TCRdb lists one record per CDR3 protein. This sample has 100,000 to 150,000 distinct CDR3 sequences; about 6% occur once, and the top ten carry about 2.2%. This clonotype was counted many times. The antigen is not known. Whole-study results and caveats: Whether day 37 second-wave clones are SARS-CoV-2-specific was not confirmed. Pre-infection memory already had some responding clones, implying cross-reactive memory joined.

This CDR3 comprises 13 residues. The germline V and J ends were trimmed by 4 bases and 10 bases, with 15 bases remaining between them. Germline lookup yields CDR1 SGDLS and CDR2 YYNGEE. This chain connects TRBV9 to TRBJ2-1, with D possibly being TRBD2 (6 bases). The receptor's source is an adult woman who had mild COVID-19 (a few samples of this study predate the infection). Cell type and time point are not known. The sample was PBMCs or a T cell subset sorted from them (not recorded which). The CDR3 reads CASSPSDRGEQFF. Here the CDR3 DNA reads TGTGCCAGCAGCCCTAGCGATAGGGGCGAGCAGTTCTTC.